The entry below describes one T cell receptor (beta chain). These data are taken from a study of blood T cell repertoires in COVID-19. Study information: COVID-19 samples from acute and convalescent phases originated in the United States, Italy and Spain.

The authors' processing: Counts of nucleated cells, estimated from reference gene primer amplification, were obtained. Libraries were prepared by immunoSEQ multiplex PCR; TCRdb keeps only in-frame clonotypes and omits some of them. V, J and clone size are those of that table, while D and trimming were read from the DNA. The sample holds 200,000 to 300,000 clones; just under 85% are singletons and the top ten take around 9.6%. The source of this sequence is a woman aged 80 or over with acute or convalescent COVID-19. Sample: peripheral blood.

This CDR3 is CATGQGTGELFF. DNA of the CDR3: TGCGCCACCGGACAGGGCACCGGGGAGCTGTTTTTT. V usage is TRBV5-1 and J usage is TRBJ2-2, with TRBD1 matching over 8 bases. V lost 9 bases to trimming and J lost 4 bases; unmatched junction nucleotides: 2. Germline CDR1 and CDR2: SGHRS and YFSETQ. The CDR3 loop spans 12 amino acids.